One and the same sample provided the 6 T cell receptor beta chains below, sequenced in a study of regulatory T cells in long-lasting Graves disease. HTBI primers from iRepertoire and Arm-PCR of CDR3 regions yielded the TCR beta libraries. Each CDR3 protein is one row after TCRdb ran MiXCR on the multiplex PCR reads. This table holds about 530,000 distinct CDR3 sequences, 15% to 20% found once. Documented time point: newly diagnosed GD, antithyroid drugs for less than 3 months. Following extraction of RNA from PBMCs, that RNA was used to make the TCR library. The same data also went into a second study, on T cells in Graves' hyperthyroidism and ophthalmopathy.

Sample: peripheral blood mononuclear cells (PBMCs), taken at new diagnosis, from a patient treated with antithyroid drugs. The receptors were gathered from a middle-aged woman with Graves disease.

There are a few counts of this clonotype. The gene calls are TRBV5-1 and TRBJ1-2, with 7 nucleotides matching TRBD1. Germline-derived CDR1 and CDR2 are SGHRS and YFSETQ. V was pared by 2 bases and J by 7 bases, with 8 bases of the junction left unmatched. The CDR3 loop spans 14 amino acids. In DNA form, the CDR3 reads TGCGCCAGCAGCTTTTTCTCACAGGGGACTGGCTACACCTTC. This codes for CASSFFSQGTGYTF.

Ten or more counts support this clonotype. The rearrangement uses TRBV11-2 and TRBJ1-6; TRBD1 aligns across 8 bases. Per the germline V gene, CDR1 is SGHAT and CDR2 is FQNNGV. The CDR3 sequence is 14 residues long. V dropped 4 bases and J dropped 8; count of bases not matched to a gene: 4. CDR3 nucleotides: TGTGCCAGCAGCTCAGACAGGGGATATTCACCCCTCCACTTT. Translating it yields CASSSDRGYSPLHF.

This clonotype was seen a handful of times. This chain connects TRBV7-2 to TRBJ1-1; unclear D gene. The V end lost 5 bases, the J end lost 2 bases, and 15 bases lay between the germline ends. The V gene's germline CDR1 is SGHTA and CDR2 FQGNSA. This CDR3 is 15 amino acids long. CDR3 amino acids: CASSARSGSNTEAFF. The CDR3 DNA sequence: TGTGCCAGCAGCGCAAGGTCGGGTTCCAACACTGAAGCTTTCTTT.

This clonotype was counted ten times or more. This chain connects TRBV6-1 to TRBJ2-3; D not resolved. From germline, CDR1 is MNHNS and CDR2 SASEGT. Trimming took 4 bases from V and 4 from J, leaving 12 bases between them. This CDR3 has 14 residues. In DNA, the CDR3 is TGTGCCAGCAGTGGACCGGGCAGGTCAGATACGCAGTATTTT. Protein product: CASSGPGRSDTQYF.

This clonotype came up many times. The chain carries TRBV20-1 and TRBJ1-2, with 7 bases aligning to TRBD1. The CDR3 is 11 amino acids. Germline V gene lookup returns CDR1 DFQATT and CDR2 SNEGSKA (reference sequence). The CDR3 DNA follows: TGCAGCCCGACAGGGAACTATGGCTACACCTTC. Translating it yields CSPTGNYGYTF.

The table lists this clonotype with many counts. This chain uses TRBV11-2 with TRBJ2-5; a weak D match, TRBD2 (5 bases). The length of the CDR3 is 14 residues. Germline V gene sequence: CDR1 SGHAT, CDR2 FQNNGV. Trimming removed 6 bases at V and 4 bases at J, with 15 bases between. The CDR3 sequence: CASSRTPEGETQYF. The CDR3 DNA is TGTGCCAGCAGTCGGACCCCAGAGGGAGAGACCCAGTACTTC.